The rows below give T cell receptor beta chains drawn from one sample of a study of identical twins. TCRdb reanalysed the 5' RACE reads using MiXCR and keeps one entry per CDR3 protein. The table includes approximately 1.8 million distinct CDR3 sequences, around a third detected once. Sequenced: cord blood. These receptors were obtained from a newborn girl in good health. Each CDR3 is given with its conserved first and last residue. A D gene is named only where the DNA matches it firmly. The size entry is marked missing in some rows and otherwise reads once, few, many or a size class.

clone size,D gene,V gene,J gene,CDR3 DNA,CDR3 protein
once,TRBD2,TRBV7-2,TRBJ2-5,TGTGCCAGCAGCCCTAGCGGGGACGAGACCCAGTACTTC,CASSPSGDETQYF
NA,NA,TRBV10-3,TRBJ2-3,TGTGCCATCAGGGGCAGGGGCACAGATACGCAGTATTTT,CAIRGRGTDTQYF
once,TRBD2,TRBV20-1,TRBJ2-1,TGCAGTGCTAGAGATAGGCTAGCGGGGGGGCAGGGTGGGCAGTTCTTC,CSARDRLAGGQGGQFF
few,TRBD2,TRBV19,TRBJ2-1,TGTGCCAGCGCGGGGGAAATAAATGAGCAGTTCTTC,CASAGEINEQFF
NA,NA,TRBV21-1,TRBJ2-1,TGTGCCAGCAGCAAAGAACTAGCGGTCTCCTACAATGAGCAGTTCTTC,CASSKELAVSYNEQFF
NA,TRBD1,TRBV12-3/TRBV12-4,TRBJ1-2,TGTGCCAGCACCTTACACAGGGGCCACCCCCTCTATGGCTACACCTTC,CASTLHRGHPLYGYTF
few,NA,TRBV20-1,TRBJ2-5,TGCAGTGCTAGTAACCCTATCGGTGAGCAGTACTTC,CSASNPIGEQYF
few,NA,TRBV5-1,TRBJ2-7,TGCGCCAGCGAGACCGGGGCCGGTACCTACGAGCAGTACTTC,CASETGAGTYEQYF
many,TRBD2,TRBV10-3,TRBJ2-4,TGTGCCATCTCCAGCGGGGGGTCCAAAAACATTCAGTACTTC,CAISSGGSKNIQYF
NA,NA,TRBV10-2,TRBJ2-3,TGCGCCAGCAGAGACCGGGCGGGCGTTAGCACAGATACGCAGTATTTT,CASRDRAGVSTDTQYF
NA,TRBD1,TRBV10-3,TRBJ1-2,TGTGCCATCAGCGAAGACAGGGAGATCCTTAACTATGGCTACACCTTC,CAISEDREILNYGYTF
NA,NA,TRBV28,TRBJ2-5,TGTGCCAGCTGCCTTGGGGGTAAAGAGACCCAGTACTTC,CASCLGGKETQYF
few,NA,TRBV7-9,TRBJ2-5,TGTGCCAGCAGCTTAGGGGTTGTCGGCAACCAAGAGACCCAGTACTTC,CASSLGVVGNQETQYF
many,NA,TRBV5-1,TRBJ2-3,TGCGCCAGCAGCTTGGCAGGGCCAGATACGCAGTATTTT,CASSLAGPDTQYF
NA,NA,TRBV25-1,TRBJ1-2,TGTGCCAGCAGTGAAAGGGTTGGTGGCTACACCTTC,CASSERVGGYTF
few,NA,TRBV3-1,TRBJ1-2,TGTGCCAGCAGCCAAGATTGGGTGAGCTATGGCTACACCTTC,CASSQDWVSYGYTF
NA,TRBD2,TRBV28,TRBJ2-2,TGTGCCAGCAGTGCCCGAGGGAGGGCTCTTAACACCGGGGAGCTGTTTTTT,CASSARGRALNTGELFF
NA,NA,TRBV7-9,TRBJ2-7,TGTGCCAGCAGCTTAGGTTCCAGGGTCTCCTACGAGCAGTACTTC,CASSLGSRVSYEQYF
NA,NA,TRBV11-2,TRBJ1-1,TGTGCCAGCAGGTCGGTTCGGGGGAACACTGAAGCTTTCTTT,CASRSVRGNTEAFF
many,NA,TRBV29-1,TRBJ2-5,TGCAGCGTTGCGGTAGCAGAGACCCAGTACTTC,CSVAVAETQYF
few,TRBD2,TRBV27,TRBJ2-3,TGTGCCAGCAGTTTACCAGGACTAGCGGGGGTCACAGATACGCAGTATTTT,CASSLPGLAGVTDTQYF
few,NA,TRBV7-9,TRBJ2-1,TGTGCCAGCAGTGCAGGAGGGAACTACAATGAGCAGTTCTTC,CASSAGGNYNEQFF
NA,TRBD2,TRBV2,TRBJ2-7,TGTGCCAGCAGTGGCGGGGGGCACTACTACGAGCAGTACTTC,CASSGGGHYYEQYF
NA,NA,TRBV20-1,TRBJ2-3,TGCAGTGCTCCACCCGGGACATACACAGATACGCAGTATTTT,CSAPPGTYTDTQYF
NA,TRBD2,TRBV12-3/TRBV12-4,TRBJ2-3,TGTGCCAGCAGTCTAGCGCCGCTGGCCCTAGCGGGGGGGTGGGCAGATACGCAGTATTTT,CASSLAPLALAGGWADTQYF
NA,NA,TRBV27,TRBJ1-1,TGTGCCAGCAGTTTGGACAAAAACACTGAAGCTTTCTTT,CASSLDKNTEAFF
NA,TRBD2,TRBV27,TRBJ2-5,TGTGCCAGCAGTCCGGCGGGAGGTTCGGGGACCCAGTACTTC,CASSPAGGSGTQYF
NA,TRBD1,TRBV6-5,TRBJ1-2,TGTGCCAGCGCCGACAGGGAGCCCTACTATGGCTACACCTTC,CASADREPYYGYTF
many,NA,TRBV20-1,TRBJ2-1,TGCAGTGCTAGAGGGGGGGCTAGTTACAATGAGCAGTTCTTC,CSARGGASYNEQFF
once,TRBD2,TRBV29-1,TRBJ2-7,TGCAGCGTCCCCATAGCGGGCGGGAGCTCCTACAATGAGCAGTACTTC,CSVPIAGGSSYNEQYF
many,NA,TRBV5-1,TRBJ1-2,TGCGCCAGCAGCAGGGGGGAAAACTATGGCTACACCTTC,CASSRGENYGYTF
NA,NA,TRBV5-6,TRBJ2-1,TGTGCCAGCAGCTTGACGGCCCCAAACCTCTACAATGAGCAGTTCTTC,CASSLTAPNLYNEQFF
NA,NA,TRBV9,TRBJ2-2,TGTGCCAGCAGCGTAGGAGTACTCACCGGGGAGCTGTTTTTT,CASSVGVLTGELFF
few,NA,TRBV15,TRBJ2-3,TGTGCCACCACTTCTAGCCCCACAGATACGCAGTATTTT,CATTSSPTDTQYF
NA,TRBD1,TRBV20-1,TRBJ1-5,TGCAGTGCGAAACAGGGGGCTGGCGCCTACAATCAGCCCCAGCATTTT,CSAKQGAGAYNQPQHF
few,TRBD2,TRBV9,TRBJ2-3,TGTGCCAGCAGCGCCGTAGCGGGAGGAGCGGCAGATACGCAGTATTTT,CASSAVAGGAADTQYF
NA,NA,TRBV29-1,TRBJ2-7,TGCAGCGTTGTAGGGCGACGGGTCCCCTACGAGCAGTACTTC,CSVVGRRVPYEQYF
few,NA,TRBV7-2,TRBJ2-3,TGTGCCAGCAGTCAGCAAACTAGGTCAAGTAGGCAGTATTTT,CASSQQTRSSRQYF
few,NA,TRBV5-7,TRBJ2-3,TGTGCCAGCAGCTTTTGTGGGGTCTCAGATACGCAGTATTTT,CASSFCGVSDTQYF
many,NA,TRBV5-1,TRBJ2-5,TGCGCCAGCAGCCCTTCGTACCAAGAGACCCAGTACTTC,CASSPSYQETQYF
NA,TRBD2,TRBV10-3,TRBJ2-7,TGTGCCATTAGGGCGGGAGACCCCTACAATGAGCAGTACTTC,CAIRAGDPYNEQYF
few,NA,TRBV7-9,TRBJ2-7,TGTGCCAGCAGCGGGGGCGGGGGCTCCGAGCAGTACTTC,CASSGGGGSEQYF